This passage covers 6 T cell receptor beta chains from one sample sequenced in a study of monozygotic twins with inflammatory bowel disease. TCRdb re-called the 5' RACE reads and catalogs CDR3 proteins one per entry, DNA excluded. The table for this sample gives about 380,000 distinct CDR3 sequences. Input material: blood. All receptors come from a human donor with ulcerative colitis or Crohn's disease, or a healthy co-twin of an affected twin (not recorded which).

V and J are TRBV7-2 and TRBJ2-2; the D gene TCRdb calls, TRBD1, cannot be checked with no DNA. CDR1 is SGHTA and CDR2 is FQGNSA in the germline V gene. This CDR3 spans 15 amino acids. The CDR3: CASSSRGSYAGELFF.

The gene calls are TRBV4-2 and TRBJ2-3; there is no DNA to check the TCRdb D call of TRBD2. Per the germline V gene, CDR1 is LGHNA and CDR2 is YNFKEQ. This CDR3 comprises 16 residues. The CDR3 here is CASSQETSGFTDTQYF.

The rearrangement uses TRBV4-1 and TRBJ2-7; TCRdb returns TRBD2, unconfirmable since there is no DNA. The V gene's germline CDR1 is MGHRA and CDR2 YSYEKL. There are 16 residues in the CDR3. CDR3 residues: CASSQASGGPTYEQYF.

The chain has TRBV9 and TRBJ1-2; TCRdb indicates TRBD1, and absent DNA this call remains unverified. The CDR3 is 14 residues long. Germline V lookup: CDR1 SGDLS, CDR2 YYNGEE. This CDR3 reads CASRGGTVSYGYTF. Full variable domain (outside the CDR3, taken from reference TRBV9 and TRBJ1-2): DSGVTQTPKHLITATGQRVTLRCSPRSGDLSVYWYQQSLDQGLQFLIQYYNGEERAKGNILERFSAQQFPDLHSELNLSSLELGDSALYFCASRGGTVSYGYTFGSGTRLTVV.

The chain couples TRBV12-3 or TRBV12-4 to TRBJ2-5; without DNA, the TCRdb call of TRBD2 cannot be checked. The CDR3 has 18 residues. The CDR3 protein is CASSLGGLAGGKAETQYF.

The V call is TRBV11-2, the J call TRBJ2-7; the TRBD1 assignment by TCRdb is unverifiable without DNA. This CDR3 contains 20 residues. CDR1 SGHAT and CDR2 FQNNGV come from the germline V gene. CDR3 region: CASSLESRDRGRVNYYEQYF.